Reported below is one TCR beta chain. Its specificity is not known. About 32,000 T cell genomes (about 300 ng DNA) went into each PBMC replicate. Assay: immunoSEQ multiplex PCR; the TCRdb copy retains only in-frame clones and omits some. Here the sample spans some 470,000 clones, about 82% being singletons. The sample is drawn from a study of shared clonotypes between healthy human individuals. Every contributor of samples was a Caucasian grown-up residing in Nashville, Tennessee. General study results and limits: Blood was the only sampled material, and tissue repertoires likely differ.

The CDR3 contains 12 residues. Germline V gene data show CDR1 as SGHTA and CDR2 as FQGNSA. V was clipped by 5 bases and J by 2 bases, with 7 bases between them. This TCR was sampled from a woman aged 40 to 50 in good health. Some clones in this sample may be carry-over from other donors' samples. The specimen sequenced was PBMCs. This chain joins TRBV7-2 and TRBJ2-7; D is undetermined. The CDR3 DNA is TGTGCCAGCAGCCGACAAGCCTACGAGCAGTACTTC. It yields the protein CASSRQAYEQYF.